The T cell receptor beta chain under discussion was sequenced for a study of OX40 agonist ivuxolimab in advanced cancers. With respect to the entire study: Ivuxolimab, which targeted the costimulatory receptor OX40 (CD134), was an agonistic, fully human IgG2 monoclonal antibody. Intravenous ivuxolimab was administered to patients every 2 weeks at six dose levels: 0.01, 0.1, 0.3, 1.5, 3 and 10 mg/kg. Of the approximately 50 dose-escalation patients, hepatocellular carcinoma was present in about 20, melanoma in approximately 15, renal cell carcinoma in 9 and head and neck cancer in 9. The dose-escalation cohort was around 84% male with a mean age of about 54 years, ranging from about 20 to 80. Patients were allowed to have had prior anti-PD-1, anti-PD-L1 or anti-CTLA-4 therapy, and around 43% of the dose-escalation patients had been treated with checkpoint inhibitors. Partial responses occurred in three dose-escalation patients, of whom one had hepatocellular carcinoma and two had cutaneous melanoma. The point of sequencing TCRbeta in the periphery was to test whether ivuxolimab changed TCR sequence diversity and drove clonal T-cell expansion. The paper covers the monotherapy dose-escalation part of the phase I ivuxolimab trial, which included N ≈ 52 patients.

Patients with autoimmune disease history or receiving systemic immunosuppression were excluded from the trial. Peripheral blood for TCR sequencing was collected from all dose cohorts at baseline, on cycle 4 day 1, and on cycle 7 day 1. The samples were drawn from a first-in-human, open-label, multicenter phase I dose-escalation trial of ivuxolimab. Adults with locally advanced or metastatic melanoma, renal cell carcinoma, hepatocellular carcinoma or head and neck squamous cell carcinoma were enrolled in the trial. CD4+ and CD8+ T cells were sorted separately from peripheral blood before TCR sequencing. CDR1 is given as SGHVS and CDR2 as FQNEAQ, both from the germline V gene. The germline V and J ends show losses of 4 bases and 0 bases respectively, and no gene match explains 3 bases of the junction. The CDR3 runs 17 residues from the cysteine to the phenylalanine. CDR3 DNA only is kept here, 51 bases in frame from base 1.

Genomic DNA was isolated from the sorted cells so that the TCRbeta CDR3 region could be sequenced. The immunoSEQ Assay was used to sequence the TCRbeta CDR3 regions. This immuneACCESS table, as held by TCRdb, lists in-frame sequences with V and J called but not all clones. Of the missing ones, under half trace to an unresolved V gene in checked studies; the others have no known cause. A total of about 69,000 clones appear in this sample, 87% of them only once. The top ten constitute approximately 2.6% of the sample. Points the paper makes about the study in general: Low levels of normalized T-cell clonal expansion were also seen in some patients who did not respond. In partial responders in the 0.1-3.0 mg/kg groups, normalized peripheral clonal expansion was found to be among the lowest, especially among CD8+ T cells. After ivuxolimab, CD8+ T cells had more expanded clones than CD4+ T cells on average. Antigen specificity was not determined for the clonally expanded peripheral T cells. Clonal expansion of both CD4+ and CD8+ blood T cells was observed from baseline to week 6 at doses 0.1 to 3.0 mg/kg.

A word on this clone: Its target antigen remains unknown. Base qualities are not at hand, and no much larger clone is one base apart.

The origin of this receptor is an adult with an advanced solid tumor such as melanoma, head and neck, liver or kidney cancer. Material: CD4+ or CD8+ T cells sorted from blood, obtained in a trial of the OX40 agonist ivuxolimab. The receptor chain draws on TRBV7-8 and TRBJ2-2; a stretch of 12 junction bases matches TRBD2. The CDR3: CASSYRLAGANTGELFF. The base sequence is TGTGCCAGCAGCTATCGACTAGCGGGAGCGAACACCGGGGAGCTGTTTTTT. The reference TRBV7-8 and TRBJ2-2 proteins fill in what lies around the CDR3, so the full variable domain reads GAGVSQSPRYKVAKRGQDVALRCDPISGHVSLFWYQQALGQGPEFLTYFQNEAQLDKSGLPSDRFFAERPEGSVSTLKIQRTQQEDSAVYLCASSYRLAGANTGELFFGEGSRLTVL.